Following are 10 T cell receptor beta chains from one sample sequenced in a study of T cells after yellow fever vaccination. TCRdb used MiXCR to reprocess the 5' RACE reads, holding one entry per CDR3 protein. The sample lists 200,000 to 300,000 distinct CDR3 sequences, 10% to 15% seen once, with 0.4% to 0.65% in the top ten. The sequencing here drew on CD4+ T cells sorted from PBMCs, taken 45 days after the yellow fever booster vaccination. The receptor source for this set is a man between 25 and 39 years old who received the YFV17D yellow fever vaccine.

This clonotype occurred a few times. The V call is TRBV12-3 or TRBV12-4, the J call TRBJ1-5, with D possibly TRBD1 on 5 matching bases. The CDR3 totals 14 residues. The V gene lost 0 bases and the J gene lost 3 bases, with 6 bases spanning the gap. CDR3 nucleotides: TGTGCCAGCAGTTTAGCGGACATCAATCAGCCCCAGCATTTT. It codes for CASSLADINQPQHF.

This clonotype showed up just a few times. The chain combines TRBV14 with TRBJ2-2, with D hard to call. This CDR3 region has 15 residues. From germline, CDR1 is SGHDN and CDR2 FVKESK. Trimming cost V 1 base and J 4 bases, with 10 bases left between them. The CDR3 is CASSQGWPSTGELFF. In nucleotides, the CDR3 is TGTGCCAGCAGCCAAGGTTGGCCAAGCACCGGGGAGCTGTTTTTT.

A few counts support this clonotype. J is TRBJ2-3 and V is TRBV6-5; 9 bases line up with TRBD1. Germline CDR1 and CDR2: MNHEY and SVGAGI. The CDR3 sequence is 17 residues long. With 4 bases clipped from V and 9 bases from J, the junction kept 17 bases outside the gene matches. CDR3 DNA: TGTGCCAGCAGTTTACCTGCGGTCGGGACAGGGAAAATGACGCAGTATTTT. Its translation is CASSLPAVGTGKMTQYF.

V is TRBV7-6 and J is TRBJ2-2, with D hard to call. CDR1 and CDR2 (germline): SGHVS, FNYEAQ. V was cut by 1 base and J by 4 bases, with 7 bases left in between. CDR3 length: 14 residues. This CDR3 reads CASSLEGITGELFF. The CDR3 coding sequence is TGTGCCAGCAGCTTAGAGGGTATCACCGGGGAGCTGTTTTTT.

This clonotype showed up just a few times. This chain uses TRBV19 with TRBJ2-7; weak D call: TRBD1 (7 bases). In germline, CDR1 is LNHDA, CDR2 SQIVND (reference sequence). The CDR3 runs to 14 residues. V was cut by 4 bases and J by 3 bases, with 13 bases left in between. CDR3 in amino acids: CASSTGGGVYEQYF. CDR3 in DNA: TGTGCCAGTAGTACCGGAGGGGGCGTCTACGAGCAGTACTTC.

This clonotype has just a few counts. The chain links TRBV5-1 to TRBJ2-7; TRBD1 agrees at 10 bases. V shed 3 bases, J shed 6 bases, and the junction held 3 bases outside the gene matches. Germline V CDR1 and CDR2: SGHRS, YFSETQ. CDR3 length: 13 amino acids. The CDR3 protein is CASSWGTGVEQYF. The CDR3 bases are TGCGCCAGCAGCTGGGGGACAGGGGTCGAGCAGTACTTC. Full variable domain (remainder filled in from reference TRBV5-1 and TRBJ2-7): KAGVTQTPRYLIKTRGQQVTLSCSPISGHRSVSWYQQTPGQGLQFLFEYFSETQRNKGNFPGRFSGRQFSNSRSEMNVSTLELGDSALYLCASSWGTGVEQYFGPGTRLTVT.

The table lists this clonotype with many counts. The chain carries TRBV6-6 and TRBJ2-3, with D perhaps TRBD2 (5 bases). V gave up 10 bases and J gave up 3 bases, with 8 bases separating them. CDR3 length: 11 residues. Germline loops: CDR1 MNHNY, CDR2 SVGAGI (reference sequence). The CDR3 reads CATRGTDTQYF. The CDR3 nucleotides read TGTGCCACCCGGGGAACAGATACGCAGTATTTT.

The chain is built from TRBV20-1 and TRBJ2-1; D is perhaps TRBD2 (6 bases). Germline V gene sequence: CDR1 DFQATT, CDR2 SNEGSKA (reference sequence). Trimming took off 3 bases at V and 1 base at J, with 19 bases between the two ends. This CDR3 is built from 17 residues. CDR3 DNA: TGCAGTGCTAGCGGAGGGATAAGGGGCACATCCTACAATGAGCAGTTCTTC. Translation: CSASGGIRGTSYNEQFF.

The V call is TRBV5-6, the J call TRBJ2-5; D perhaps matches TRBD2 (5 bases). The V gene lost 4 bases and the J gene lost 1 base, with 17 bases spanning the gap. Looked up from germline, CDR1 is SGHDT and CDR2 is YYEEEE. The CDR3 extends over 16 amino acids. The CDR3: CASSQTLGGGQETQYF. The CDR3 region has the DNA TGTGCCAGCAGCCAAACCTTAGGAGGTGGCCAAGAGACCCAGTACTTC.

There are many counts of this clonotype. The chain combines TRBV12-3 or TRBV12-4 with TRBJ2-2, with 7 bases matching TRBD2. CDR3 length: 15 residues. Losses at the gene ends were 7 bases for V and 10 bases for J; bases not matched to a gene: 15. In DNA form, the CDR3 reads TGTGCCAGCACCCCTGGGAGGGCCTCGTTTGTGGAGCTGTTTTTT. It specifies CASTPGRASFVELFF.